This T cell receptor (beta chain) derives from a study of blood T cells in healthy people across ages (dated by TCRdb to between 2015 and 2017). With regard to the full study: In model experiments, template switching captured about one uniquely barcoded TCR beta cDNA molecule for every two T cells. To track age-related changes in TCR beta repertoire diversity, the study relied on deep sequencing normalized with unique cDNA molecular identifiers. The study analyzed two additional independent replicas of 1 million unique cDNA reads from the same blood draw for two donors, one aged 18 to 29 and one aged 80 or older. To avoid experimental bias, donors of different ages were distributed randomly across sequencing lanes. The donors were divided into four age groups: young (average approximately 17 years), middle-aged (over 35), aged (roughly 66) and long-lived (around 87). What the research found in general, with its limitations: Because the CMV infection status of the donors was unknown, age-related changes in expanded clonotypes may potentially have been confounded. As age increased, observed TCR beta diversity per million T cells dropped in a roughly linear way, and a significant reduction was already evident by age 40. Total diversity estimates from one million sequenced T cells were considered lower bounds and underestimates. Because profiling used bulk unsorted PBMCs, naive and antigen-experienced compartments could not be compared conclusively. Compared with the aged group, the long-lived group had more naive CD4+ T cells, fewer expanded clones and increased TCR diversity, a pattern suggesting age selection. The percentage of naive T cells measured by flow cytometry correlated strongly with observed TCR beta diversity.

The 39 donors, aged roughly 6 to 95 years, were systemically healthy Caucasian individuals from Russia. Around 10 milliliters of peripheral blood were drawn from each donor into EDTA-treated Vacutainer tubes. PBMCs were isolated by Ficoll-Paque density-gradient centrifugation, with at least 6 million obtained per sample. Total RNA was extracted from PBMCs with Trizol reagent, with at least 5.5 micrograms obtained per sample. For every donor, an aliquot of PBMCs went through flow cytometry to measure the percentages of naive CD45RAhigh/CD27high T cells. Ten or more counts support this clonotype. Its antigen is not yet known. The sample holds no much larger clone one base away, and base qualities are not on file. Trimming removed 4 bases from V and 1 base from J; the gene matches leave 0 bases unexplained. CDR1 and CDR2 were assigned from the germline V gene (reference sequence) as LGHDT and YNNKEL. Including cysteine and phenylalanine, the CDR3 has 13 amino acids. Only the CDR3 DNA is retained, 39 bases long and in frame from the first base.

Library generation was performed with 5' RACE. These reads were obtained on an Illumina HiSeq 2500. The second PCR ran for roughly 7 to 11 cycles and used a J-beta primer mix along with a sample-barcoded 5' primer. A template-switch 5' adaptor carrying 12 random nucleotides introduced a unique molecular identifier onto each TCR beta cDNA molecule. Each sample yielded at least 2.5 million CDR3-containing paired-end reads. First-strand cDNA was synthesized from all RNA with the Mint cDNA synthesis kit, primed by a TRBC-specific oligonucleotide. Following uracil-DNA glycosylase treatment, a first 18-cycle PCR with universal primers M1SS and BC2_uni_R was performed on all cDNA. The authors' analysis ran thus. For normalization, 1 million high-quality reads, each with a distinct molecular identifier, were randomly selected from each sample. Instead of being binned into consensus sequences, reads that shared molecular identifiers were thrown out. MiTCR, set to a Q25 quality threshold and the strictest error-elimination algorithm, was used for CDR3 identification, clonotype clustering and error correction. A nonparametric unseen species model using Euler transformation provided a lower-bound estimate of total TCR beta diversity. TCRdb cleaned the public reads at Q25 with fastp, built clones with MiXCR and kept in-frame beta chains. Each CDR3 protein appears once, grouped with its most common genes and DNA. TCRdb's processing, not the study's, gives the V and J calls here. For this sample there are about 640,000 distinct CDR3 sequences; approximately 59% appear just once. The ten top clones hold over 30% of the sample.

This clonotype originated in a man in his fifties or sixties in good health. The chain employs TRBV3-1 and TRBJ2-7, with TRBD1 matching 8 junction bases. The sequenced sample was blood. For the CDR3, the sequence is CASSRTGSYEQYF. At the DNA level, the sequence is TGTGCCAGCAGCCGGACAGGGTCCTACGAGCAGTACTTC.